The 7 T cell receptor beta chains given below trace back to one sample, sequenced in a study of blood T cell repertoires in COVID-19. The table came from immunoSEQ multiplex PCR; TCRdb's copy has only in-frame clones and leaves some out. The sample shows roughly 320,000 clones, approximately 90% of them seen only once. Sequenced: PBMCs or T cells enriched from blood (not recorded which). Every receptor here comes from a man aged 25 to 45 who had recovered from COVID-19.

This clone was seen a few times. The chain has TRBV27 and TRBJ2-7, with D possibly TRBD1 on 6 matching bases. V was pared by 2 bases and J by 1 base, with 12 bases between. Germline assignment: CDR1 MNHEY and CDR2 SMNVEV (reference sequence). This CDR3 contains 15 residues. CDR3 sequence reads: CASSLRPQGSYEQYF. The CDR3 DNA reads as TGTGCCAGCAGTTTACGTCCCCAGGGGTCCTACGAGCAGTACTTC.

The genes are TRBV18 and TRBJ1-1; D remains ambiguous. Germline lookup yields CDR1 KGHSH and CDR2 LQKENI. This CDR3 has 13 residues. V was pared by 3 bases and J by 6 bases, with 11 bases between. The CDR3 coding sequence is TGTGCCAGCTCACCCTCGATTGACTCTGAAGCTTTCTTT. Amino acid sequence: CASSPSIDSEAFF. Full variable domain (missing parts from reference TRBV18 and TRBJ1-1): NAGVMQNPRHLVRRRGQEARLRCSPMKGHSHVYWYRQLPEEGLKFMVYLQKENIIDESGMPKERFSAEFPKEGPSILRIQQVVRGDSAAYFCASSPSIDSEAFFGQGTRLTVV.

The CDR3 DNA is TGTGCCAGCTCACCTCCTACCTCAAGGGGCGCACGCTATGGCTACACCTTC. Its protein is CASSPPTSRGARYGYTF. This chain links TRBV18 with TRBJ1-2; maybe TRBD1 (5 bases). The V end was cut by 3 bases, the J end by 4 bases, with 21 bases between. The CDR3 consists of 17 residues. CDR1 and CDR2 (germline): KGHSH, LQKENI.

The rearrangement links TRBV27 to TRBJ2-1, with 13 bases that match TRBD2. The length of the CDR3 is 15 residues. Trimming removed 7 bases from V and 5 bases from J; junction bases left unmatched: 5. The germline CDR1 and CDR2 sequences are MNHEY and SMNVEV (reference sequence). CDR3 in DNA: TGTGCCAGCACCAGGACTAGCGGGAGTAACAATGAGCAGTTCTTC. Protein: CASTRTSGSNNEQFF.

This chain links TRBV19 with TRBJ1-2; 7 nucleotides match TRBD1. Germline-derived CDR1 and CDR2 are LNHDA and SQIVND (reference sequence). The CDR3 covers 15 residues. J gave up 3 bases and V 3 bases, and 7 bases lay outside the gene matches. The CDR3 loop reads CASSIAGQRYYGYTF. The CDR3 region has the DNA TGTGCCAGTAGTATTGCGGGACAGAGATACTATGGCTACACCTTC.

The rearrangement uses TRBV11-3 and TRBJ1-2; weak D call: TRBD1 (5 bases). CDR1 SGHNT and CDR2 YENEEA come from the germline V gene. Trimming took off 2 bases at V and 8 bases at J, with 9 bases between the two ends. The CDR3 consists of 12 residues. CDR3 sequence: CASSLLGHGYTF. In DNA, the CDR3 is TGTGCCAGCAGCTTACTAGGACACGGCTACACCTTC.

The CDR3 reads CASSLEREETQYF. The CDR3 coding sequence is TGTGCCAGCAGCTTAGAACGGGAAGAGACCCAGTACTTC. The chain is built from TRBV7-2 and TRBJ2-5; D ambiguous. Between the trimmed V and J ends, which lost 1 base and 3 bases, there was a span of 6 bases. Germline V lookup: CDR1 SGHTA, CDR2 FQGNSA. The CDR3 runs to 13 residues.